Below, one T cell receptor beta chain is given with its context. Its antigen is as yet unknown. A single record per CDR3 protein comes from TCRdb applying MiXCR to the reads. Of approximately 290,000 distinct CDR3 sequences in the sample, roughly a quarter were seen once. The sample belongs to a study of T cell repertoires in cytomegalovirus infection. Study outcomes and limitations: Within the response measured ex vivo, HLA-C-restricted CMV-specific TCR beta clonotypes were dominant.

The CDR3 consists of 13 residues. Trimming stripped 2 bases from V and 4 bases from J, with 6 bases between. Germline V gene sequence: CDR1 MNHNS, CDR2 SASEGT. Sequencing was done on a sample of PBMCs. The chain carries TRBV6-1 and TRBJ2-1; the D gene is possibly TRBD1 (6 bases). The receptor was derived from a human donor in good health (CMV status not recorded). Some clones in this sample may be carry-over from other donors' samples. Here the CDR3 reads CASSETGYNEQFF. CDR3 DNA: TGTGCCAGCAGTGAAACAGGGTACAATGAGCAGTTCTTC.